This T cell receptor (beta chain) is from a study of glioma-infiltrating T cells after dendritic cell vaccination. About the research overall: The vaccine used monocyte-derived dendritic cells pulsed overnight with autologous tumor lysate. General study findings and limits: Complete blood and tumor specimen sets were limited to few patients.

Repertoires were generated with immunoSEQ multiplex PCR, while TCRdb's copy carries only in-frame clones and drops some. Among more than 95,000 clones listed, roughly 79% were seen once. The CDR3 has 14 amino acids. Germline assignment: CDR1 GTSNPN and CDR2 SVGIG (reference sequence). Trimming removed 3 bases from V and 5 bases from J; junction bases left unmatched: 7. Selection required adequate fresh-frozen tumor tissue plus more than two years' survival data. PBMC were collected before vaccination, two weeks after the third vaccination, and at progression. As to this clone: What it recognizes is unknown.

The source is a human donor with glioblastoma. This chain connects TRBV30 to TRBJ1-1, with TRBD1 matching over 9 bases. Material: blood, obtained before dendritic cell vaccination. The CDR3, as DNA: TGTGCCTGGAGGGCGACAGGGGGTTGGACTGAAGCTTTCTTT. The encoded protein is CAWRATGGWTEAFF.